These 15 T cell receptor beta chains share one sample of origin, sequenced in a study of blood T cell repertoires in COVID-19. Libraries were prepared by immunoSEQ multiplex PCR; TCRdb keeps only in-frame clonotypes and omits some of them. Among under 200,000 clones listed, around 85% were seen once. Sequenced material: peripheral blood. Source of these receptors: a woman aged 60 to 75 with COVID-19, enrolled during active disease.

The chain uses TRBV21-1 and TRBJ1-6; the DNA was not used to check the table's D call, TRBD1. TRBV21-1 is marked as a pseudogene. CDR3 length equals 15 residues. CDR3 amino acids: CASSSLGGRDSPLHF. The DNA of the CDR3 is TGTGCCAGCAGCTCCCTAGGGGGCCGTGATTCACCCCTCCACTTT.

The CDR3 loop is CASSLGLGADTQYF. Written as DNA, the CDR3 is TGTGCCAGCAGCTTAGGTTTGGGGGCGGATACGCAGTATTTT. The gene calls are TRBV11-3 and TRBJ2-3; possible D gene TRBD1, 6 bases. The CDR3 has 14 amino acids. The V gene lost 1 base and the J gene lost 6 bases, with 11 bases spanning the gap. The germline V gene has CDR1 SGHNT and CDR2 YENEEA.

The gene calls are TRBV5-1 and TRBJ1-2, with TRBD1 matching 8 bases. Germline V gives CDR1 SGHRS, CDR2 YFSETQ. The CDR3 runs 15 residues. With 1 base clipped from V and 6 bases from J, the junction kept 8 bases outside the gene matches. Here the CDR3 DNA reads TGCGCCAGCAGCTTGTATAAACAGGGGGAAGATGGCTACACCTTC. Amino acids: CASSLYKQGEDGYTF.

The CDR3 region is CASVSSPDRAAHNEQFF. DNA for the CDR3: TGTGCCAGCGTCAGCTCACCCGACAGGGCTGCCCACAATGAGCAGTTCTTC. The chain employs TRBV7-3 and TRBJ2-1, with 7 bases that match TRBD1. With V trimmed by 8 bases and J by 5 bases, 18 bases remained unmatched. Germline-derived CDR1 and CDR2 are SGHTA and FQGTGA. This CDR3 has 17 residues.

This sequence joins TRBV5-1 and TRBJ1-4; D remains ambiguous. This CDR3 contains 14 residues. The germline CDR1 and CDR2 sequences are SGHRS and YFSETQ. V lost 1 base, J lost 5 bases, and 9 bases lay in between. The CDR3 protein is CASSLTAVNEKLFF. CDR3 bases: TGCGCCAGCAGCTTGACTGCTGTAAATGAAAAACTGTTTTTT.

This clone was seen once. One end of the junction fails to match germline, which may point to a read error. CDR3 in DNA: TGTGCCAGCTCACCAATAGACTCCAACAATGAGCAGTTCTTC. Translated: CASSPIDSNNEQFF. This chain connects TRBV18 to TRBJ2-1; D remains unclear. Germline V gene sequence: CDR1 KGHSH, CDR2 LQKENI. CDR3 length equals 14 residues.

This clone came up once. The chain uses TRBV29-1 and TRBJ1-5; the match to TRBD1 covers 7 bases. This CDR3 is built from 13 residues. Germline CDR1 reads SQVTM; CDR2 reads ANQGSEA. J lost 9 bases, V lost 4 bases, and 9 bases had no gene match. This CDR3 is CSVVSTGYGPQHF. Here the CDR3 DNA reads TGCAGCGTTGTCTCGACAGGGTACGGGCCCCAGCATTTT.

The V gene is TRBV19, the J gene TRBJ2-5; no clear D gene. Trimming cost V 3 bases and J 5 bases, with 7 bases left between them. Germline lookup yields CDR1 LNHDA and CDR2 SQIVND (reference sequence). The CDR3 is 12 residues long. CDR3 region: CASSMWHETQYF. CDR3 DNA: TGTGCCAGTAGTATGTGGCATGAGACCCAGTACTTC.

This clone was picked up a small number of times. The chain combines TRBV5-4 with TRBJ1-1; D is unresolved. This CDR3 region has 13 residues. V was clipped by 1 base and J by 2 bases, with 6 bases between them. Germline CDR1 is SGHNT and CDR2 is YYREEE (reference sequence). CDR3 in amino acids: CASSLTENTEAFF. The CDR3 nucleotides are TGTGCCAGCAGCTTGACAGAAAACACTGAAGCTTTCTTT.

The CDR3 sequence is CASTSGPGARTYEQYF. The CDR3 coding sequence is TGTGCCAGTACCTCGGGCCCGGGAGCGAGGACCTACGAGCAGTACTTC. The chain has TRBV19 and TRBJ2-7, with D maybe TRBD2 (6 bases). Trimming stripped 7 bases from V and 2 bases from J, with 21 bases between. The CDR3 has 16 amino acids. CDR1 is LNHDA, CDR2 SQIVND, per germline (reference sequence).

The V gene is TRBV7-9, the J gene TRBJ1-6; 9 bases map to TRBD1. Germline values: CDR1 SEHNR, CDR2 FQNEAQ (reference sequence). The junction had 7 bases not matched to a gene; V was cut back by 5 bases and J by 8 bases. This CDR3 is built from 15 residues. Written as DNA, the CDR3 is TGTGCCAGCAGCACCTGGGGACAGGGTTATTCACCCCTCCACTTT. Its translation: CASSTWGQGYSPLHF.

This clone was counted at least ten times. The chain uses TRBV7-9 and TRBJ1-4, with 8 bases aligning to TRBD1. Germline V CDR1 and CDR2: SEHNR, FQNEAQ (reference sequence). The CDR3 has 14 residues. Trimming took 4 bases from V and 6 from J; bases not matched to a gene: 4. The CDR3 loop is CASSSGQAHEKLFF. The CDR3 coding sequence is TGTGCCAGCAGCTCGGGACAGGCCCATGAAAAACTGTTTTTT.

This chain connects TRBV7-2 to TRBJ1-4, with 10 nucleotides matching TRBD1. From germline, CDR1 is SGHTA and CDR2 FQGNSA. The CDR3 runs 17 residues. After removal of 4 bases from V and 6 bases from J, the junction contained 11 bases not matched to a gene. The CDR3: CASSSPGQGGGYEKLFF. The CDR3 DNA reads TGTGCCAGCAGCTCTCCAGGACAGGGGGGCGGGTATGAAAAACTGTTTTTT.

This clone was counted once. The gene calls are TRBV6-2 or TRBV6-3 and TRBJ1-5; D remains ambiguous. V was trimmed by 6 bases and J by 6 bases, leaving 21 bases between them. The CDR3 runs 16 residues. Germline-derived CDR1 and CDR2 are MNHEY and SVGEGT. The CDR3 nucleotides are TGTGCCAGCAGCAGCGGTATGGTTGGATACTCTCAGCCCCAGCATTTT. Translating it yields CASSSGMVGYSQPQHF.

The chain has TRBV7-2 and TRBJ2-1; 14 bases map to TRBD2. The V segment lost 4 bases and the J segment 2 bases; nucleotides outside the gene matches: 4. From germline, CDR1 is SGHTA and CDR2 FQGNSA. CDR3 size: 17 residues. The CDR3 bases are TGTGCCAGCAGCTCAACGGGACTAGCGGGGGCCTACAATGAGCAGTTCTTC. As protein: CASSSTGLAGAYNEQFF.